This is a list of T cell receptor beta chains from one sample in a study of Graves' ophthalmopathy and Graves' hyperthyroidism. Each CDR3 protein gets one entry after TCRdb re-called the multiplex PCR reads with MiXCR. The top ten clones hold 9.5% to 10% of a sample with around 470,000 distinct CDR3 sequences, over 13% of them seen once. Sequencing was done on a sample of blood. All receptors come from a woman between 25 and 40 years old with Graves' ophthalmopathy. Both conserved end residues are part of each CDR3. A D gene is named only where the DNA matches it firmly. A clone size is listed for some rows: how often the clone was seen (once, few, many), or a class if it is expanded.

-,TRBJ1-5,few,TRBV4-1,TGCGCCAGCAGCCAATCGGGGGATCAGCCCCAGCATTTT,CASSQSGDQPQHF
TRBD1,TRBJ2-2,-,TRBV30,TGTGCCTGGAAGAGGGACAGTAACACCGGGGAGCTGTTTTTT,CAWKRDSNTGELFF
TRBD1,TRBJ1-2,many,TRBV28,TGTGCCAGCAGTTTGGGGGACAGCAGCTATGGCTACACCTTC,CASSLGDSSYGYTF
-,TRBJ2-4,-,TRBV12-3/TRBV12-4,TGTGCCAGCAGTCGCGAAGGGACCAAAAACATTAAGTACTTC,CASSREGTKNIKYF
TRBD2,TRBJ2-7,few,TRBV4-1,TGCGCCAGCAGCCAAGATTATAGCGGGAGGGAGGATGATTACGAGCAGTACTTC,CASSQDYSGREDDYEQYF
TRBD2,TRBJ2-1,few,TRBV15,TGTGCCACCGAACGAGATAGCGGGAGGGGGGGCGAGCAGTTCTTC,CATERDSGRGGEQFF
-,TRBJ1-2,many,TRBV20-1,TGCAGTGCTAGAGATCTCCTGACAGGCACCTATGGCTACACCTTC,CSARDLLTGTYGYTF
-,TRBJ2-5,many,TRBV27,TGTGCCAGCAGTTTAAAACGGTTGGGGTTTGAGACCCAGTACTTC,CASSLKRLGFETQYF
TRBD1,TRBJ1-2,many,TRBV4-1,TGCGCCAGCAGCAGACCGGGACAGGCGGGCGGCTACACCTTC,CASSRPGQAGGYTF
-,TRBJ1-5,-,TRBV12-3/TRBV12-4,TGTGCCAGCAGCAGCTCCAACAATCAGCCCCAGCATTTT,CASSSSNNQPQHF
TRBD1,TRBJ2-7,-,TRBV29-1,TGCAGCGCTGCACAGGGGGCGTACAAGCAGTACTTC,CSAAQGAYKQYF
TRBD1,TRBJ1-6,-,TRBV2,TGTGCCAGCAGTGCCGGACAGGGGTCGGCTTCACCCCTCCACTTT,CASSAGQGSASPLHF
-,TRBJ1-5,many,TRBV27,TGTGCCAGCAGTCCACACGGCCGGCCCCAGCATTTT,CASSPHGRPQHF
TRBD1,TRBJ1-6,many,TRBV9,TGTGCCAGCAGCCCCTACAGGGGACCCTCCTATAATTCACCCCTCCACTTT,CASSPYRGPSYNSPLHF
-,TRBJ1-5,-,TRBV6-1,TGTGCCAGCAGGAACGCCCTGCAAACGGCCCAGCATTTT,CASRNALQTAQHF
TRBD1,TRBJ1-2,many,TRBV10-3,TGTGCCATCAGTGAGTTCAGGGGGCCGGGCTACACCTTC,CAISEFRGPGYTF
-,TRBJ1-5,many,TRBV6-1,TGTGCCAGCAGTCGACAGCTTAGCGTCAATCAGCCCCAGCATTTT,CASSRQLSVNQPQHF
-,TRBJ1-1,-,TRBV6-1,TGTGCCAGCAGTCCCAGGTCCCAAATGAACACTGAAGCTTTCTTT,CASSPRSQMNTEAFF
-,TRBJ1-2,many,TRBV4-1,TGCGCCAGCAGCCAAGATCGGGGATTTGAGGGTGGCTACACCTTC,CASSQDRGFEGGYTF
-,TRBJ2-7,many,TRBV19,TGTGCCAGTAGTACCCCTGGGGCCCTCCCCTACGAGCAGTACTTC,CASSTPGALPYEQYF